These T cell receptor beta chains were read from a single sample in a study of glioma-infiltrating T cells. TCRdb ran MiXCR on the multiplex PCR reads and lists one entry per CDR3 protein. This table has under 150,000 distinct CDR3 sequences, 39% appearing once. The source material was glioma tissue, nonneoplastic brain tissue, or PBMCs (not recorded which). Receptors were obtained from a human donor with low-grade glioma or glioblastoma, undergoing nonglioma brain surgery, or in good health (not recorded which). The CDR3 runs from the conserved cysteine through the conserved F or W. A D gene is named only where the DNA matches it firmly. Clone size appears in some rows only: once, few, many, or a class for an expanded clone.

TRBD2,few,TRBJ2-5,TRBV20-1,CSGGLAEGLETQYF,TGCAGTGGAGGACTAGCGGAGGGGTTGGAGACCCAGTACTTC
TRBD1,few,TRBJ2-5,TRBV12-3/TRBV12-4,CASSRGTGVFSETQYF,TGTGCCAGCAGTAGAGGGACAGGGGTTTTTAGCGAGACCCAGTACTTC
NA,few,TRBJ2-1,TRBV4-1,CASSQVPDSQRFNEQFF,TGCGCCAGCAGCCAAGTCCCGGACAGCCAACGATTCAATGAGCAGTTCTTC
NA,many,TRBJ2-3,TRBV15,CATSTHTDTQYF,TGTGCCACCAGCACTCACACAGATACGCAGTATTTT
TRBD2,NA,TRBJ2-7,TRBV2,CASSLGLAGGYEQYF,TGTGCCAGCAGTCTAGGACTAGCGGGGGGTTACGAGCAGTACTTC
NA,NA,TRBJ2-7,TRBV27,CASCKQASYEQYF,TGTGCCAGCTGTAAGCAGGCCTCCTACGAGCAGTACTTC
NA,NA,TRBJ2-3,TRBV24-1,CATKGSITDTQYF,TGTGCCACCAAAGGGTCAATCACAGATACGCAGTATTTT
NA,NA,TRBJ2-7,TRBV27,CASSFNSAGDDEQYF,TGTGCCAGCAGTTTCAACTCTGCGGGCGACGACGAGCAGTACTTC
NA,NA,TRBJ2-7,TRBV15,CATSRGRTDQDEQYF,TGTGCCACCAGCAGAGGTCGGACAGATCAAGACGAGCAGTACTTC
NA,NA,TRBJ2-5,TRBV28,CASSYGQKEETQYF,TGTGCCAGCAGTTACGGACAGAAGGAAGAGACCCAGTACTTC
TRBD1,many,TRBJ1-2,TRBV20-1,CSARDNLGQNYGYTF,TGCAGTGCTAGAGATAATCTGGGACAGAACTATGGCTACACCTTC
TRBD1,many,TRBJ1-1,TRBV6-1,CASSIQGVAEAFF,TGTGCCAGCAGTATACAGGGGGTCGCTGAAGCTTTCTTT
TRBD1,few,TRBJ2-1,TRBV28,CASVDRANEQFF,TGTGCCAGTGTGGACAGGGCAAATGAGCAGTTCTTC
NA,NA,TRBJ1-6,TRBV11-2,CASSSGRYNSPLHF,TGTGCCAGCAGCTCGGGACGGTACAATTCACCCCTCCACTTT
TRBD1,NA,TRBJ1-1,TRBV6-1,CASSTPGGSEAFF,TGTGCCAGCAGTACCCCAGGGGGGTCTGAAGCTTTCTTT
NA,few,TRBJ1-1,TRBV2,CASSPSGAEAFF,TGTGCCAGCAGTCCCTCAGGGGCTGAAGCTTTCTTT
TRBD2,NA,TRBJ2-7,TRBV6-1,CASSFAILAGGPYEQYF,TGTGCCAGCAGCTTCGCCATACTAGCGGGAGGGCCGTACGAGCAGTACTTC
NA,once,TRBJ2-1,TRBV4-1,CASGQSEINEQFF,TGCGCCAGCGGCCAGAGCGAGATCAATGAGCAGTTCTTC
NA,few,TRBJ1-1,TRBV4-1,CASSRNTGNTEAFF,TGCGCCAGCAGCCGAAATACAGGGAACACTGAAGCTTTCTTT
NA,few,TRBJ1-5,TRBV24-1,CATSDSDYQPQHF,TGTGCCACCAGTGATTCCGATTATCAGCCCCAGCATTTT
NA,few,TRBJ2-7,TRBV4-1,CASSQAAESSYEQYF,TGCGCCAGCAGCCAAGCAGCGGAGAGCTCCTACGAGCAGTACTTC
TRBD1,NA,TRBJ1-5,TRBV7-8,CASSPGTGQNQPQHF,TGTGCCAGCAGCCCCGGGACAGGGCAAAATCAGCCCCAGCATTTT
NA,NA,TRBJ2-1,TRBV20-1,CSASPLVYNEQFF,TGCAGTGCTAGTCCACTAGTCTACAATGAGCAGTTCTTC
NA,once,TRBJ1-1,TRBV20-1,CSAHMGGWGNEAFF,TGCAGTGCCCACATGGGGGGGTGGGGCAATGAAGCTTTCTTT
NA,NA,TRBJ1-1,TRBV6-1,CASSAEGTLSEAFF,TGTGCCAGCAGCGCTGAGGGTACGTTATCTGAAGCTTTCTTT
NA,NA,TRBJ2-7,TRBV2,CASRSGTNSYEQYF,TGTGCCAGCAGATCCGGGACAAACTCCTACGAGCAGTACTTC
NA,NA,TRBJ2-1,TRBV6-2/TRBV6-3,CASRPRERSYNEQFF,TGTGCCAGCAGACCCCGGGAAAGGTCCTACAATGAGCAGTTCTTC
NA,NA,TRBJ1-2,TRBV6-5,CASSLGPGTGSYGYTF,TGTGCCAGCAGTCTAGGTCCCGGGACGGGTTCCTATGGCTACACCTTC
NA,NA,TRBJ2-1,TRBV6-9,CASSYGEFYEQFF,TGTGCCAGCAGTTACGGTGAATTCTACGAGCAGTTCTTC
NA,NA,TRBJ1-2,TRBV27,CASSRRWQEHGYTF,TGTGCCAGCAGCCGCCGCTGGCAGGAACATGGCTACACCTTC
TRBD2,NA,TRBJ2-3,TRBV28,CASSTPQAGGTDTQYF,TGTGCCAGCAGTACGCCGCAAGCGGGGGGCACAGATACGCAGTATTTT
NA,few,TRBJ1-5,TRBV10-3,CAISESGSNQPQHF,TGTGCCATCAGTGAGTCGGGCTCTAATCAGCCCCAGCATTTT
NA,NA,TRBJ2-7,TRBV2,CASRWDSYEQYF,TGTGCCAGCAGATGGGATTCCTACGAGCAGTACTTC
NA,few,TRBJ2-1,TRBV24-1,CATSDFPSASYNEQFF,TGTGCCACCAGTGATTTCCCGAGCGCCTCATACAATGAGCAGTTCTTC
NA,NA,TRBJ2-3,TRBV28,CASSPKWRDTDTQYF,TGTGCCAGCAGCCCCAAGTGGCGGGACACAGATACGCAGTATTTT
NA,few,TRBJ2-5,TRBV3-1,CASSQTRSARQETQYF,TGTGCCAGCAGCCAGACTAGGAGCGCCCGCCAAGAGACCCAGTACTTC
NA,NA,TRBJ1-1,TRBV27,CASSLFWGADTEAFF,TGTGCCAGCAGTTTATTCTGGGGGGCGGACACTGAAGCTTTCTTT
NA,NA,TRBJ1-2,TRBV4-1,CASSQEMTASYGYTF,TGCGCCAGCAGCCAGGAGATGACAGCCTCCTATGGCTACACCTTC
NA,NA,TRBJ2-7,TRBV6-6,CAGSDYEQYF,TGCGCCGGCAGCGACTACGAGCAGTACTTC
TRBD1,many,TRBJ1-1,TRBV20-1,CSALQGAVPEAFF,TGCAGTGCCCTACAGGGGGCTGTCCCTGAAGCTTTCTTT
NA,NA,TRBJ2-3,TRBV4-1,CASSPASVRDTQYF,TGCGCCAGCAGCCCCGCTAGTGTTAGGGATACGCAGTATTTT
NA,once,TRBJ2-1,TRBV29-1,CSSLWADYNEQFF,TGCAGCTCTCTTTGGGCCGATTACAATGAGCAGTTCTTC
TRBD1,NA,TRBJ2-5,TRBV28,CASSLDTGVGQTQYF,TGTGCCAGCAGCCTCGACACAGGGGTTGGGCAGACCCAGTACTTC
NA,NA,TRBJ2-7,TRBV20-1,CSARDPGGFYEQYF,TGCAGTGCTAGAGACCCAGGCGGATTCTACGAGCAGTACTTC
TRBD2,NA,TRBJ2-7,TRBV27,CASSPRGAGGDEQYF,TGTGCCAGCAGTCCTCGGGGAGCGGGAGGAGACGAGCAGTACTTC
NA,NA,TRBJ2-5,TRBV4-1,CASSLGWGDETQYF,TGCGCCAGCAGCCTCGGATGGGGCGATGAGACCCAGTACTTC
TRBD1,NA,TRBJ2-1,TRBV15,CATSREGQRYNEQSF,TGTGCCACCAGCAGAGAGGGACAGAGATACAATGAGCAGTCCTTC
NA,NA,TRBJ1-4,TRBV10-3,CATRRFGEKLFF,TGTGCCACCCGTAGATTCGGGGAAAAACTGTTTTTT
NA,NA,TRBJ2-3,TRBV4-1,CASSQDWLGVRDTQYF,TGCGCCAGCAGCCAAGATTGGTTAGGGGTGAGAGATACGCAGTATTTT
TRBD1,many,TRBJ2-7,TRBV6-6,CASSYRYRDRVPHEQYF,TGTGCCAGCAGTTACCGTTACCGGGACAGGGTGCCCCACGAGCAGTACTTC
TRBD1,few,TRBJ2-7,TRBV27,CASSHRDRGYEQYF,TGTGCCAGCAGTCACCGGGACAGGGGCTACGAGCAGTACTTC
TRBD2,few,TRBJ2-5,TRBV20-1,CSVKPGTRSETQYF,TGCAGCGTCAAGCCAGGGACTAGGAGTGAGACCCAGTACTTC
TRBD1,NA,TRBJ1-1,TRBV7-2,CASSASGDRTLNTEAFF,TGTGCCAGCAGCGCTTCGGGGGACAGAACTCTGAACACTGAAGCTTTCTTT
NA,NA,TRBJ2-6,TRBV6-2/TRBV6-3,CASSYSKQGGAGANVLTF,TGTGCCAGCAGTTACTCGAAGCAGGGAGGTGCTGGGGCCAACGTCCTGACTTTC